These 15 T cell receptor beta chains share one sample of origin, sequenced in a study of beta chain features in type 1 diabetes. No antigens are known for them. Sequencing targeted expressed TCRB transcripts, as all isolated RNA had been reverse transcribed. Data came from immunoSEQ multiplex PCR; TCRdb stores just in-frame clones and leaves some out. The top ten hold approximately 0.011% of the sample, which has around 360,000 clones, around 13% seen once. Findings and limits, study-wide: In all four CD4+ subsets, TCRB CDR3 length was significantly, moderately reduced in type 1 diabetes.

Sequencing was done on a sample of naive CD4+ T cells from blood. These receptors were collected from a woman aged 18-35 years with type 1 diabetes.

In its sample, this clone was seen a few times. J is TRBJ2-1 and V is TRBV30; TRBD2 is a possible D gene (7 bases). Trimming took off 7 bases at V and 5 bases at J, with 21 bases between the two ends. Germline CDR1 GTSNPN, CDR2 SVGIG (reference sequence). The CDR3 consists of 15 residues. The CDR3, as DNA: TGTGCCTCCAATAGGGGGGGGAAAGTGGACAATGAGCAGTTCTTC. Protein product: CASNRGGKVDNEQFF.

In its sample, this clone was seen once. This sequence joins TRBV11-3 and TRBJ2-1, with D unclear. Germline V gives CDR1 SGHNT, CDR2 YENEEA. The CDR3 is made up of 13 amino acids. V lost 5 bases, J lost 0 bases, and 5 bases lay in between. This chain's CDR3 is CASSLSSYNEQFF. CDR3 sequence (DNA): TGTGCCAGCAGCCTGAGCTCCTACAATGAGCAGTTCTTC.

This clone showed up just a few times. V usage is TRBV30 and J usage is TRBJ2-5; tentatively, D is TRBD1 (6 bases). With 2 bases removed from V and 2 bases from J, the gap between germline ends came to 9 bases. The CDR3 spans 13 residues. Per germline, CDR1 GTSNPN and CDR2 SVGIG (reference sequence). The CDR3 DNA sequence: TGTGCCTGGAGTACCGGGACACAAGAGACCCAGTACTTC. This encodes CAWSTGTQETQYF. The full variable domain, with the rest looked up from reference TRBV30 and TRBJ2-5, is SQTIHQWPATLVQPVGSPLSLECTVEGTSNPNLYWYRQAAGRGLQLLFYSVGIGQISSEVPQNLSASRPQDRQFILSSKKLLLSDSGFYLCAWSTGTQETQYFGPGTRLLVL.

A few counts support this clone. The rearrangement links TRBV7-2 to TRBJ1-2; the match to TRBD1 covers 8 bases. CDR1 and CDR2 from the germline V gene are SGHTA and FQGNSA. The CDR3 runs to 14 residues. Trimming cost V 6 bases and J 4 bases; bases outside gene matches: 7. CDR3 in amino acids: CASRAGDRPYGYTF. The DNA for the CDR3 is TGTGCCAGCAGAGCCGGGGACAGGCCCTATGGCTACACCTTC.

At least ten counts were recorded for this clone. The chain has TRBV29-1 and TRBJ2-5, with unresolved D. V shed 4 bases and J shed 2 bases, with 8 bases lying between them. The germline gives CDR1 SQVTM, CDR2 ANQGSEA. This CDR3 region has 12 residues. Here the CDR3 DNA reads TGCAGCGTTGGTGACATACAAGAGACCCAGTACTTC. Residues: CSVGDIQETQYF.

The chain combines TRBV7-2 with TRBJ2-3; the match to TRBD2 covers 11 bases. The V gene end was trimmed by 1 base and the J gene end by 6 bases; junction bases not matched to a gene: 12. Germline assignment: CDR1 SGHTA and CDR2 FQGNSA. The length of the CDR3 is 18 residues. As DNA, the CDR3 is TGTGCCAGCAGCTTAGATCGCCTAGCGGGAGGAGTCCCCGATACGCAGTATTTT. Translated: CASSLDRLAGGVPDTQYF.

CDR3 in amino acids: CASSLDTTNYGYTF. CDR3 sequence (DNA): TGCGCCAGCAGCTTGGACACTACTAACTATGGCTACACCTTC. This chain connects TRBV5-1 to TRBJ1-2; no reliable D call. The CDR3 extends over 14 amino acids. V lost 0 bases and J lost 0, with 6 bases in between. Germline lookup yields CDR1 SGHRS and CDR2 YFSETQ.

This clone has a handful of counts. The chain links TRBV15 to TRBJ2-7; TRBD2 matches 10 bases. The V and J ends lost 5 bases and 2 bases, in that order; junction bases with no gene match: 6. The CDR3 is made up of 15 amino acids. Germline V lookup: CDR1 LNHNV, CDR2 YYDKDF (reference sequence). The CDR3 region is CATSRGLAEAYEQYF. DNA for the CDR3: TGTGCCACCAGCCGTGGACTAGCGGAGGCCTACGAGCAGTACTTC.

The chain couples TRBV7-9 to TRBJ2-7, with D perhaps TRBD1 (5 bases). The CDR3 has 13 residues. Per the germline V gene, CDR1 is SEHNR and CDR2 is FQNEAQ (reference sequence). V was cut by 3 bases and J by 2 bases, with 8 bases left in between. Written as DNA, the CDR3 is TGTGCCAGCAGCTTTCTACAGGCCTACGAGCAGTACTTC. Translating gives CASSFLQAYEQYF.

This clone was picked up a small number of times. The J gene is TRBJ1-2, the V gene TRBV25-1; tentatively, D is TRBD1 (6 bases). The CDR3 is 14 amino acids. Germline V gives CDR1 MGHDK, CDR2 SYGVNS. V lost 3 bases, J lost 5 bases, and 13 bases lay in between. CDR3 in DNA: TGTGCCAGCAGTGATCCCGACAGGTTATATGGCTACACCTTC. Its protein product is CASSDPDRLYGYTF.

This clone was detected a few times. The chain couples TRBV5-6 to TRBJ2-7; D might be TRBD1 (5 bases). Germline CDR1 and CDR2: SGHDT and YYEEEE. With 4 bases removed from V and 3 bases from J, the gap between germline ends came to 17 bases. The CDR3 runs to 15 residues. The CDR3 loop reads CASSPALTGRYEQYF. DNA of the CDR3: TGTGCCAGCAGCCCAGCCCTCACAGGACGCTACGAGCAGTACTTC.

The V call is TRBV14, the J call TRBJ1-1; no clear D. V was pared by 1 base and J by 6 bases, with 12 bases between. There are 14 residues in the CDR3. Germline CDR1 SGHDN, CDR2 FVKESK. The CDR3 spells CASSQGGGVPEAFF. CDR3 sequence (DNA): TGTGCCAGCAGCCAAGGTGGCGGGGTTCCTGAAGCTTTCTTT.

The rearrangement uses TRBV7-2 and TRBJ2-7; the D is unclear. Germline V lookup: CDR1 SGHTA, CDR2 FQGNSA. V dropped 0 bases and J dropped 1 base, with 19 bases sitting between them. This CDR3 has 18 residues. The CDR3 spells CASSLAGTLFEVSYEQYF. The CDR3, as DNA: TGTGCCAGCAGCTTAGCTGGTACCCTGTTTGAGGTTTCCTACGAGCAGTACTTC.

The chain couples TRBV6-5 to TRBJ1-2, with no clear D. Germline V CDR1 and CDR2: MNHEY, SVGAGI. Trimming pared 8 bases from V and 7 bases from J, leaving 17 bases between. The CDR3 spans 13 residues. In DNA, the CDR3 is TGTGCCAGCGTTGCGGGGAACGGACGTGGCTACACCTTC. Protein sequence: CASVAGNGRGYTF.

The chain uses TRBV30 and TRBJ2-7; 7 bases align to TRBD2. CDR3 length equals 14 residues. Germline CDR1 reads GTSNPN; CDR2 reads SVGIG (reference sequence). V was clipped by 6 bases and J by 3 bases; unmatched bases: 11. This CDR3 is CACRTRKDGYEQYF. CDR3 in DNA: TGTGCCTGCCGGACTAGGAAGGACGGCTACGAGCAGTACTTC. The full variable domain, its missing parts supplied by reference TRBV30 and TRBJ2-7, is SQTIHQWPATLVQPVGSPLSLECTVEGTSNPNLYWYRQAAGRGLQLLFYSVGIGQISSEVPQNLSASRPQDRQFILSSKKLLLSDSGFYLCACRTRKDGYEQYFGPGTRLTVT.